This TCR beta chain originates from a study of shared clonotypes between healthy human individuals. In the original workflow: Filtering differed, since immunoSEQ gave only junction sequences and no quality scores. TCRdb's table, derived via immunoSEQ multiplex PCR, lists solely in-frame clones and lacks some. V and J calls and clone size are as listed in that table; D and trimming were resolved from the DNA. The sample has about 680,000 clones, 55% to 85% seen once. The CDR3 runs 14 residues. Trimming cost V 4 bases and J 0 bases, with 8 bases left between them. Germline V gene data show CDR1 as SGHRS and CDR2 as YFSETQ. Every contributor of samples was a Caucasian grown-up residing in Nashville, Tennessee. Negatively enriched CD4+ T cells were divided by CD45RA into naive and memory.

This receptor was taken from a woman aged 25 to 39 in good health. This sequence joins TRBV5-1 and TRBJ2-1; D not certain. Sample: memory CD4+ T cells sorted from blood. Subset defined: CD45RA-negative fraction. Here the CDR3 reads CASSPTNSYNEQFF. The CDR3 nucleotides read TGCGCCAGCAGCCCAACAAACTCCTACAATGAGCAGTTCTTC.